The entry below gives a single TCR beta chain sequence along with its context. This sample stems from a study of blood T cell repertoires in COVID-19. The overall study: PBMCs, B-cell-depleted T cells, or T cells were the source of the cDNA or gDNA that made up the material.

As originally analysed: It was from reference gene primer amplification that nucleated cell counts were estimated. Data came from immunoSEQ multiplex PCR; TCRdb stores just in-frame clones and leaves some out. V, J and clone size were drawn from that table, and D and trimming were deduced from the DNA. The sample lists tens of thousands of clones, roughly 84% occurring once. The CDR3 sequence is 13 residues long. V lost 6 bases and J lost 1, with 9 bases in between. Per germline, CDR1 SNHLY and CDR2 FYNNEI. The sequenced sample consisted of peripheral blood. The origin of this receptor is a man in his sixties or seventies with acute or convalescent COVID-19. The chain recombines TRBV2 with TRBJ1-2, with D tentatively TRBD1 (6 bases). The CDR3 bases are TGTGCCAGCAGCCTGGACAGTAACTATGGCTACACCTTC. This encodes CASSLDSNYGYTF.